A single sample is the source of the 18 T cell receptor beta chains below, sequenced in a study of T-cell reconstitution after alpha-beta-depleted transplantation in children (dated by TCRdb to the mid-2010s). Preparation of the library involved PCR. The sample was run on an Illumina HiSeq 2500. To normalize quantification of the TCRbeta repertoire, the TCR libraries were built with molecular barcoding that relied on unique molecular identifiers. The public reads were reanalyzed by TCRdb: fastp trimming at Q25, MiXCR alignment, in-frame beta chains only. Rows are unified per CDR3 protein, each entry keeping the most common DNA and genes. A total of 45,000 or so distinct CDR3 sequences appear in this sample, 40% to 60% of them only once. Under 40% of the sample comes from the top ten. The treatment or condition label on this specimen signifies: allogeneic hematopoietic cell transplantation with graft depleted of TCRalphabeta T cells and CD19 B cells.

The sequenced sample was peripheral blood, obtained before TCRalphabeta/CD19-depleted stem cell transplant. All receptors derive from a boy younger than two with SCID, due to receive a stem cell transplant.

The rearrangement uses TRBV20-1 and TRBJ2-1; tentatively, D is TRBD2 (6 bases). The CDR3 sequence is 16 residues long. Germline values: CDR1 DFQATT, CDR2 SNEGSKA (reference sequence). V was trimmed by 1 base and J by 0 bases, leaving 13 bases between them. The CDR3 reads CSARGPLASSYNEQFF. CDR3 bases: TGCAGTGCTAGAGGCCCCCTAGCGAGCTCCTACAATGAGCAGTTCTTC.

The chain uses TRBV6-4 and TRBJ2-1, with 9 nucleotides matching TRBD2. Trimming took 0 bases from V and 6 from J; bases not matched to a gene: 3. The CDR3 sequence is 15 residues long. Germline V gene lookup returns CDR1 MRHNA and CDR2 SNTAGT. In DNA form, the CDR3 reads TGTGCCAGCAGTGACTCGGCGGGGGGGTCCAATGAGCAGTTCTTC. Translated, it gives CASSDSAGGSNEQFF.

The chain is built from TRBV21-1 and TRBJ2-7; the DNA was not compared with TRBD1, the D call given in the table. TRBV21-1 is a listed pseudogene. The CDR3 runs to 15 residues. The CDR3 DNA reads TGTGCCAGCAGCAAAGCTACAGGTGGCCTTAACGAGCAGTACTTC. The encoded protein is CASSKATGGLNEQYF.

The chain joins TRBV20-1 to TRBJ2-1; D may be TRBD1 or TRBD2 (6 bases each). Germline CDR1 DFQATT, CDR2 SNEGSKA (reference sequence). Trimming stripped 4 bases from V and 8 bases from J, with 18 bases between. The CDR3 loop spans 14 amino acids. CDR3 in amino acids: CSAISGAAGDEQFF. CDR3 DNA: TGCAGTGCTATTTCGGGGGCCGCCGGGGATGAGCAGTTCTTC.

The CDR3 DNA is TGCGCCAGCACCCCGGCAGGCGGATCCTACGAGCAGTACTTC. Its translation is CASTPAGGSYEQYF. The genes are TRBV10-2 and TRBJ2-7; D unclear. The CDR3 covers 14 residues. V gave up 7 bases and J gave up 1 base, with 14 bases separating them. Germline V gene lookup returns CDR1 WSHSY and CDR2 SAAADI.

This clonotype was counted between two and nine times. This sequence joins TRBV5-4 and TRBJ2-5, with D uncertain. Germline CDR1 is SGHNT and CDR2 is YYREEE (reference sequence). With 0 bases removed from V and 5 bases from J, the gap between germline ends came to 8 bases. CDR3 size: 13 residues. The CDR3 is CASSLVNGETQYF. In nucleotides, the CDR3 is TGTGCCAGCAGCTTGGTAAACGGGGAGACCCAGTACTTC.

This clonotype was detected a few times. The chain employs TRBV12-3 or TRBV12-4 and TRBJ2-1; TRBD1 agrees at 8 bases. V lost 7 bases to trimming and J lost 4 bases; unmatched junction nucleotides: 9. The CDR3 contains 15 residues. The CDR3 sequence: CASTRDRGKYNEQFF. The CDR3 nucleotides read TGTGCCAGCACCAGAGACAGGGGAAAATACAATGAGCAGTTCTTC.

This clonotype was seen a handful of times. The chain has TRBV20-1 and TRBJ1-2, with a weak D call TRBD1 (6 bases). The CDR3 covers 13 residues. Trimming took off 5 bases at V and 1 base at J, with 11 bases between the two ends. Per germline, CDR1 DFQATT and CDR2 SNEGSKA (reference sequence). CDR3 region: CSAPPRGNYGYTF. CDR3 DNA: TGCAGTGCTCCCCCCAGGGGTAACTATGGCTACACCTTC.

The chain uses TRBV4-3 and TRBJ1-1; maybe TRBD1 (5 bases). V dropped 0 bases and J dropped 10 bases, with 15 bases sitting between them. From germline, CDR1 is LGHNA and CDR2 YSLEER. The CDR3 runs to 14 residues. The CDR3 bases are TGCGCCAGCAGCCAAGAGATGAGGGGCGTTAGAGCTTTCTTT. The encoded protein is CASSQEMRGVRAFF.

J is TRBJ1-1 and V is TRBV7-6; D is unclear. Germline V gives CDR1 SGHVS, CDR2 FNYEAQ. This CDR3 region has 15 residues. V was trimmed by 4 bases and J by 6 bases, leaving 18 bases between them. CDR3 sequence reads: CASSSNTVINAEAFF. DNA for the CDR3: TGTGCCAGCAGCTCCAACACGGTTATAAACGCTGAAGCTTTCTTT.

V gene TRBV7-9 combines with J gene TRBJ2-4; tentative D call: TRBD1 (6 bases). The CDR3 extends over 16 amino acids. Germline V CDR1 and CDR2: SEHNR, FQNEAQ (reference sequence). Deletions cut 0 bases from V and 7 bases from J, with 16 bases between. The chain's CDR3 is CASSLATGHNGNIQYF. DNA of the CDR3: TGTGCCAGCAGCTTAGCTACGGGACATAATGGGAACATTCAGTACTTC.

The rearrangement links TRBV7-8 to TRBJ2-2; 10 bases align to TRBD1. CDR1 SGHVS and CDR2 FQNEAQ come from the germline V gene. The CDR3 consists of 18 residues. The J segment lost 5 bases and the V segment lost 5 bases, leaving 14 bases of the junction unmatched. CDR3 coding DNA: TGTGCCAGCAGCCGAATTATGGTGGGACAGGGGATGACCGGGGAGCTGTTTTTT. Translated, it gives CASSRIMVGQGMTGELFF.

This clonotype was seen a single time. This sequence joins TRBV28 and TRBJ2-5; TRBD2 might be the D (5 bases). Looked up from germline, CDR1 is MDHEN and CDR2 is SYDVKM. V was trimmed by 7 bases and J by 2 bases, leaving 14 bases between them. The CDR3 has 14 amino acids. Here the CDR3 reads CASKPREVQETQYF. The CDR3 region has the DNA TGTGCCAGCAAACCTCGGGAAGTTCAAGAGACCCAGTACTTC.

The chain is built from TRBV11-2 and TRBJ1-5; TRBD1 agrees at 7 bases. V dropped 5 bases and J dropped 0; count of bases not matched to a gene: 13. Germline assignment: CDR1 SGHAT and CDR2 FQNNGV. This CDR3 is built from 18 residues. The CDR3 region has the DNA TGTGCCAGCAGCCAGGGGGGCAGGGGCCTCGATAGCAATCAGCCCCAGCATTTT. Amino acids: CASSQGGRGLDSNQPQHF.

This clonotype was seen a single time. V is TRBV28 and J is TRBJ2-4; tentatively, D is TRBD2 (5 bases). The CDR3 loop spans 15 amino acids. From germline, CDR1 is MDHEN and CDR2 SYDVKM. Trimming removed 5 bases at V and 6 bases at J, with 17 bases between. For the CDR3, the DNA is TGTGCCAGCAGTCTTCAAAGTGCAGAGGGAAACATTCAGTACTTC. Amino acid sequence: CASSLQSAEGNIQYF.

The V gene is TRBV12-3 or TRBV12-4, the J gene TRBJ2-1; 11 nucleotides align to TRBD1. This CDR3 comprises 15 residues. V lost 7 bases to trimming and J lost 9 bases; unmatched junction nucleotides: 11. The CDR3 sequence: CASTYSGTGGSEQFF. CDR3 sequence (DNA): TGTGCCAGCACCTATTCCGGGACAGGGGGGAGTGAGCAGTTCTTC.

This clonotype was counted many times. This chain uses TRBV12-3 or TRBV12-4 with TRBJ2-7; 7 bases align to TRBD2. The CDR3 contains 15 residues. V was pared by 4 bases and J by 1 base, with 7 bases of the junction left unmatched. CDR3 coding DNA: TGTGCCAGCAGTTCGGAGAGGCGGGGGTCCTACGAGCAGTACTTC. This encodes CASSSERRGSYEQYF.

The chain employs TRBV21-1 and TRBJ2-1; the DNA was not used to check the table's D call, TRBD2. TRBV21-1 is classified as a pseudogene. The length of the CDR3 is 13 residues. The CDR3 sequence is CASSKPEEGEQFF. CDR3 bases: TGTGCCAGCAGCAAACCCGAGGAGGGTGAGCAGTTCTTC.